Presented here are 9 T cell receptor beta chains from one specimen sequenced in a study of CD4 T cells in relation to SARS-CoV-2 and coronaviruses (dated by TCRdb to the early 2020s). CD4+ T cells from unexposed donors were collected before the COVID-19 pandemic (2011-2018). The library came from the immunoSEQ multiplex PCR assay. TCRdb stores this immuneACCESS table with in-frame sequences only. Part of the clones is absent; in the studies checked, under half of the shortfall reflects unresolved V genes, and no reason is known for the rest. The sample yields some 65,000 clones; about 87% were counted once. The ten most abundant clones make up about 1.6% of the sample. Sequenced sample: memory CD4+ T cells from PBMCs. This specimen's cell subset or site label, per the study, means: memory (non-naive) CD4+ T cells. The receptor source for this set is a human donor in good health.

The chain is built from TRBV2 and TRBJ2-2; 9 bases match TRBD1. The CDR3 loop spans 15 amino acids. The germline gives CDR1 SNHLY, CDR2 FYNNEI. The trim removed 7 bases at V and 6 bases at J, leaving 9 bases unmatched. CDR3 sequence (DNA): TGTGCCAGCAACAAACGGGACAGGGCGGCCGGGGAGCTGTTTTTT. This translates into CASNKRDRAAGELFF.

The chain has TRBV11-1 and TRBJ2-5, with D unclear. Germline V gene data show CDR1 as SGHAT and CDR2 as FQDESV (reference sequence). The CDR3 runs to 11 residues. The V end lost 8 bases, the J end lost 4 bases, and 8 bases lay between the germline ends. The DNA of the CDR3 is TGTGCCAGCGGATTAGGAGAGACCCAGTACTTC. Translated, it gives CASGLGETQYF. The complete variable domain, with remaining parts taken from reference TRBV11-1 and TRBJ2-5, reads EAEVAQSPRYKITEKSQAVAFWCDPISGHATLYWYRQILGQGPELLVQFQDESVVDDSQLPKDRFSAERLKGVDSTLKIQPAELGDSAMYLCASGLGETQYFGPGTRLLVL.

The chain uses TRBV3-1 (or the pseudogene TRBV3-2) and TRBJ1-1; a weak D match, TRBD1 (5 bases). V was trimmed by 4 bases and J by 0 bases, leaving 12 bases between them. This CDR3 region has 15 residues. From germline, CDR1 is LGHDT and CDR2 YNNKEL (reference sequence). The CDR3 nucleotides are TGTGCCAGCAGCCCCCTGGGACGGTTGAACACTGAAGCTTTCTTT. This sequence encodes CASSPLGRLNTEAFF.

The CDR3 spells CASSLRTGTDLRGYTF. The DNA for the CDR3 is TGCGCCAGCAGCCTACGTACCGGGACAGACCTCCGTGGCTACACCTTC. This chain uses TRBV5-1 with TRBJ1-2; 7 nucleotides match TRBD1. J lost 7 bases, V lost 4 bases, and 16 bases had no gene match. The CDR3 is made up of 16 amino acids. Germline V gives CDR1 SGHRS, CDR2 YFSETQ.

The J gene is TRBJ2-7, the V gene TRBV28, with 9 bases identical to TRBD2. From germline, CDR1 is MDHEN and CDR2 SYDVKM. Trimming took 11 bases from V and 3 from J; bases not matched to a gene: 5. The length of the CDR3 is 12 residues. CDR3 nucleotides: TGTGCCGGCGGCGGGGGGGACTACGAGCAGTACTTC. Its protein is CAGGGGDYEQYF.

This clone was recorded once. As DNA, the CDR3 is TGTGCCAGCAGCAAACAAAAGGCTAAGGATGCCGACTACAATGAGCAGTTCTTC. Its translation: CASSKQKAKDADYNEQFF. The gene calls are TRBV21-1 and TRBJ2-1. TRBV21-1 is described as a pseudogene. The CDR3 is 18 residues long.

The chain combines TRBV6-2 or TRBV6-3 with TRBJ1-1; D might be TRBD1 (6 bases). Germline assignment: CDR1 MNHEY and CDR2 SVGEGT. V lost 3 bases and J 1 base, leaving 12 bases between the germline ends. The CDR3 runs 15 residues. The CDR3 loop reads CASSYPMTGNTEAFF. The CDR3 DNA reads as TGTGCCAGCAGTTATCCAATGACAGGGAACACTGAAGCTTTCTTT.

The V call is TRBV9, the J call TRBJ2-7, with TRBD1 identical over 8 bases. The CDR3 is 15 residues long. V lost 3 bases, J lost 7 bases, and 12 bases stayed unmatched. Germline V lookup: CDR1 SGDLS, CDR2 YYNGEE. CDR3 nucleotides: TGTGCCAGCAGCGCCTCCGCAGGGGGCACCGGAGAGCAGTACTTC. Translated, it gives CASSASAGGTGEQYF.

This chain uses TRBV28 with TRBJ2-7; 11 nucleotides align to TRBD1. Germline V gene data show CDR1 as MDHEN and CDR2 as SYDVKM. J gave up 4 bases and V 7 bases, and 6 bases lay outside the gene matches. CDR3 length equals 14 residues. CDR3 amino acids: CASNGQGASYEQYF. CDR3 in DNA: TGTGCCAGCAACGGACAGGGGGCTAGTTACGAGCAGTACTTC.